This is a list of T cell receptor beta chains from one sample in a study of T cell repertoires in cytomegalovirus infection. Each CDR3 protein is one row after TCRdb ran MiXCR on the reads. The data hold a few hundred thousand distinct CDR3 sequences, with 9.5% observed a single time. Sequenced sample: PBMCs. These receptors were obtained from a human donor in good health (CMV status not recorded). Some clones in this sample may be carry-over from other donors' samples. Both conserved end residues are part of each CDR3. The order of the fields is V gene, clone size, D gene, J gene, CDR3 DNA, CDR3 protein. A D gene is named only where the DNA matches it firmly. Only some rows state a clone size, as once, few, many or a class for expanded clones.

V gene: TRBV12-3/TRBV12-4; clone size: many; D gene: NA; J gene: TRBJ1-4; CDR3 DNA: TGTGCCAGCCGACTACGGGACGACGCACCGGATGAAAAACTGTTTTTT; CDR3 protein: CASRLRDDAPDEKLFF
V gene: TRBV20-1; clone size: NA; D gene: TRBD1; J gene: TRBJ2-7; CDR3 DNA: TGCAGTGCTAGGGTACAGGGGGCAGGATATTCCTACGAGCAGTACTTC; CDR3 protein: CSARVQGAGYSYEQYF
V gene: TRBV28; clone size: NA; D gene: TRBD2; J gene: TRBJ2-2; CDR3 DNA: TGTGCCAGCTATAGCGGGAGCCCTGTCGGGGAGCTGTTTTTT; CDR3 protein: CASYSGSPVGELFF
V gene: TRBV6-2/TRBV6-3; clone size: many; D gene: NA; J gene: TRBJ1-2; CDR3 DNA: TGTGCCAGCAGACCAGACAGTCACTATGGCTACACCTTC; CDR3 protein: CASRPDSHYGYTF
V gene: TRBV20-1; clone size: few; D gene: TRBD1; J gene: TRBJ1-1; CDR3 DNA: TGCAGTGCTAGAGAGAGACAGGGGGGAAGGATGAACACTGAAGCTTTCTTT; CDR3 protein: CSARERQGGRMNTEAFF
V gene: TRBV7-2; clone size: many; D gene: TRBD1; J gene: TRBJ2-5; CDR3 DNA: TGTGCCAGCAGCTCCGCGGGACAGGGGGTGGAGACCCAGTACTTC; CDR3 protein: CASSSAGQGVETQYF
V gene: TRBV6-2/TRBV6-3; clone size: few; D gene: NA; J gene: TRBJ1-5; CDR3 DNA: TGTGCCAGCAGTTCGATCCAGGGGTTGCAGCCCCAGCATTTT; CDR3 protein: CASSSIQGLQPQHF
V gene: TRBV24-1; clone size: many; D gene: NA; J gene: TRBJ2-1; CDR3 DNA: TGTGCCACCAGTGATTTAGGGCTAGCGCGGAACAATGAGCAGTTCTTC; CDR3 protein: CATSDLGLARNNEQFF
V gene: TRBV6-1; clone size: many; D gene: TRBD2; J gene: TRBJ2-5; CDR3 DNA: TGTGCCAGCAGGAATAGCGGGGAGGAGACCCAGTACTTC; CDR3 protein: CASRNSGEETQYF
V gene: TRBV4-3; clone size: few; D gene: TRBD2; J gene: TRBJ2-2; CDR3 DNA: TGCGCCAGCAGCCAAGGGCTAGCGGGGCCCACCGGGGAGCTGTTTTTT; CDR3 protein: CASSQGLAGPTGELFF
V gene: TRBV4-3; clone size: few; D gene: NA; J gene: TRBJ1-2; CDR3 DNA: TGCGCCAGCAGCCCCGGAGCAGTTGACTTAAACTATGGCTACACCTTC; CDR3 protein: CASSPGAVDLNYGYTF
V gene: TRBV4-3; clone size: many; D gene: NA; J gene: TRBJ1-3; CDR3 DNA: TGCGCCAGCAGCCAAGACAGGTCCTCTGGAAACACCATATATTTT; CDR3 protein: CASSQDRSSGNTIYF
V gene: TRBV11-2; clone size: many; D gene: TRBD2; J gene: TRBJ2-1; CDR3 DNA: TGTGCCAGCAGCTCCAGACTAGCGGGTTATTACAATGAGCAGTTCTTC; CDR3 protein: CASSSRLAGYYNEQFF
V gene: TRBV12-3/TRBV12-4; clone size: NA; D gene: TRBD2; J gene: TRBJ2-1; CDR3 DNA: TGTGCCAGCAGATCTAGCGGGAGTTCCTACAATGAGCAGTTCTTC; CDR3 protein: CASRSSGSSYNEQFF
V gene: TRBV7-2; clone size: many; D gene: NA; J gene: TRBJ2-7; CDR3 DNA: TGTGCCAGCAGCTTACCGGGACACGGGGCCTACGAGCAGTACTTC; CDR3 protein: CASSLPGHGAYEQYF
V gene: TRBV6-5; clone size: NA; D gene: TRBD2; J gene: TRBJ2-7; CDR3 DNA: TGTGCCAGCACCCTTCTAGCGGGGGGGCGGGGCGAGCAGTACTTC; CDR3 protein: CASTLLAGGRGEQYF
V gene: TRBV7-2; clone size: few; D gene: NA; J gene: TRBJ2-7; CDR3 DNA: TGTGCCAGCAGCAACCGAAGCTCCTACGAGCAGTACTTC; CDR3 protein: CASSNRSSYEQYF
V gene: TRBV28; clone size: few; D gene: NA; J gene: TRBJ1-6; CDR3 DNA: TGTGCCAGCAGTTCGACCGCGAAAGGGGGGCCCCTCCACTTT; CDR3 protein: CASSSTAKGGPLHF
V gene: TRBV7-2; clone size: many; D gene: NA; J gene: TRBJ1-1; CDR3 DNA: TGTGCCAGCAGCCGGACAGTAAACACTGAAGCTTTCTTT; CDR3 protein: CASSRTVNTEAFF
V gene: TRBV4-2; clone size: NA; D gene: NA; J gene: TRBJ2-1; CDR3 DNA: TGTGCCAGCAGCCAAGGAACAGGCAATGAGCAGTTCTTC; CDR3 protein: CASSQGTGNEQFF
V gene: TRBV7-6; clone size: NA; D gene: NA; J gene: TRBJ1-1; CDR3 DNA: TGTGCCAGCAGCTTAGCCGTTACAACTGAAGCTTTCTTT; CDR3 protein: CASSLAVTTEAFF
V gene: TRBV6-2/TRBV6-3; clone size: many; D gene: NA; J gene: TRBJ2-6; CDR3 DNA: TGTGCCAGCAGCCCTGAAACAGGTTCTGGGGCCAACGTCCTGACTTTC; CDR3 protein: CASSPETGSGANVLTF
V gene: TRBV7-9; clone size: many; D gene: NA; J gene: TRBJ2-3; CDR3 DNA: TGTGCCAGCAGCTCTAAGGGCAGAGAAAGGGCAGATACGCAGTATTTT; CDR3 protein: CASSSKGRERADTQYF
V gene: TRBV28; clone size: many; D gene: NA; J gene: TRBJ2-6; CDR3 DNA: TGTGCCAGCAGTTTAAACATTTTTCGGGGTTCTGGGGCCAACGTCCTGACTTTC; CDR3 protein: CASSLNIFRGSGANVLTF
V gene: TRBV11-3; clone size: NA; D gene: TRBD2; J gene: TRBJ2-7; CDR3 DNA: TGTGCCAGCAGCTTAGCTCTAGCGGGGACCGAGCAGTACTTC; CDR3 protein: CASSLALAGTEQYF
V gene: TRBV25-1; clone size: NA; D gene: TRBD1; J gene: TRBJ1-4; CDR3 DNA: TGTGCCAGCGGGGGCGGGACAGGGCCTGAAAAACTGTTTTTT; CDR3 protein: CASGGGTGPEKLFF
V gene: TRBV28; clone size: NA; D gene: NA; J gene: TRBJ2-7; CDR3 DNA: TGTGCCAGCAGTTTAGAACACATCCCCTACGAGCAGTACTTC; CDR3 protein: CASSLEHIPYEQYF
V gene: TRBV10-3; clone size: many; D gene: NA; J gene: TRBJ1-5; CDR3 DNA: TGTGCCATCAGTCCAGGGGCGGGCAATCAGCCCCAGCATTTT; CDR3 protein: CAISPGAGNQPQHF
V gene: TRBV6-1; clone size: NA; D gene: TRBD2; J gene: TRBJ2-1; CDR3 DNA: TGTGCCAGCAGGGGGTTAGCGGGGGGGCCGAAGGAGCAGTTCTTC; CDR3 protein: CASRGLAGGPKEQFF
V gene: TRBV19; clone size: NA; D gene: NA; J gene: TRBJ1-4; CDR3 DNA: TGTGCCAGTAAGGCGGAGAGGGGACAAAGAGAAAAACTGTTTTTT; CDR3 protein: CASKAERGQREKLFF
V gene: TRBV30; clone size: NA; D gene: TRBD2; J gene: TRBJ2-1; CDR3 DNA: TGTGCCTGGATTCCGAAACTAGCGGGAGGGAGGAATGAGCAGTTCTTC; CDR3 protein: CAWIPKLAGGRNEQFF
V gene: TRBV12-3/TRBV12-4; clone size: NA; D gene: TRBD1; J gene: TRBJ2-5; CDR3 DNA: TGTGCCAGCAGTGGGGGACAGGGTTCATTGGAGACCCAGTACTTC; CDR3 protein: CASSGGQGSLETQYF
V gene: TRBV24-1; clone size: few; D gene: NA; J gene: TRBJ1-1; CDR3 DNA: TGTGCCACCAGTGACCGGGACTCCTCGAACACTGAAGCTTTCTTT; CDR3 protein: CATSDRDSSNTEAFF
V gene: TRBV4-1; clone size: many; D gene: NA; J gene: TRBJ1-2; CDR3 DNA: TGCGCCAGCAGCCAAGATTCGAGACAGGTTTGGCTTTATGGCTACACCTTC; CDR3 protein: CASSQDSRQVWLYGYTF
V gene: TRBV7-2; clone size: many; D gene: TRBD2; J gene: TRBJ2-7; CDR3 DNA: TGTGCCAGCAGCTCGGGACTAGCGACGCTGAAGGGGCAGTACTTC; CDR3 protein: CASSSGLATLKGQYF
V gene: TRBV2; clone size: NA; D gene: NA; J gene: TRBJ2-6; CDR3 DNA: TGTGCCAGCAGTGAAGCGCTTCTCTCGGGAGCTGGGGCCAACGTCCTGACTTTC; CDR3 protein: CASSEALLSGAGANVLTF
V gene: TRBV7-9; clone size: many; D gene: NA; J gene: TRBJ2-2; CDR3 DNA: TGTGCCAGCATAAATTGGGTTTCGAACACCGGGGAGCTGTTTTTT; CDR3 protein: CASINWVSNTGELFF
V gene: TRBV7-2; clone size: many; D gene: NA; J gene: TRBJ2-7; CDR3 DNA: TGTGCCAGCAGGCTTCCCCCCTCCTACGAGCAGTACTTC; CDR3 protein: CASRLPPSYEQYF
V gene: TRBV7-9; clone size: many; D gene: NA; J gene: TRBJ2-3; CDR3 DNA: TGTGCCAGCAGCTTAGCGGGGTCGACCACAGATACGCAGTATTTT; CDR3 protein: CASSLAGSTTDTQYF
V gene: TRBV7-2; clone size: many; D gene: NA; J gene: TRBJ2-3; CDR3 DNA: TGTGCCAGCAGCGCAGGGACCTACACAGATACGCAGTATTTT; CDR3 protein: CASSAGTYTDTQYF
V gene: TRBV7-9; clone size: many; D gene: TRBD2; J gene: TRBJ2-1; CDR3 DNA: TGTGCCAGCAGCTCCTTCCGGACTAGCGGGGGGAATGAGCAGTTCTTC; CDR3 protein: CASSSFRTSGGNEQFF
V gene: TRBV12-3/TRBV12-4; clone size: many; D gene: NA; J gene: TRBJ1-2; CDR3 DNA: TGTGCCAGCAGTACGCGAGCGACAGCCGCTAACTATGGCTACACCTTC; CDR3 protein: CASSTRATAANYGYTF
V gene: TRBV18; clone size: few; D gene: NA; J gene: TRBJ2-3; CDR3 DNA: TGTGCCAGCTCGGAGGCTAGCGCGATAGATACGCAGTATTTT; CDR3 protein: CASSEASAIDTQYF
V gene: TRBV24-1; clone size: NA; D gene: TRBD1; J gene: TRBJ1-2; CDR3 DNA: TGTGCCACCAGTGATCCCGGACAGGCAGCTAACTATGGCTACACCTTC; CDR3 protein: CATSDPGQAANYGYTF
V gene: TRBV7-6; clone size: few; D gene: TRBD1; J gene: TRBJ2-6; CDR3 DNA: TGTGCCAGCAGCTTGTGGGGGACAGTGGGTCCCCACTCTGGGGCCAACGTCCTGACTTTC; CDR3 protein: CASSLWGTVGPHSGANVLTF
V gene: TRBV5-6; clone size: NA; D gene: NA; J gene: TRBJ2-1; CDR3 DNA: TGTGCCAGCAGCCTTGGACTTGGAGACAATGAGCAGTTCTTC; CDR3 protein: CASSLGLGDNEQFF
V gene: TRBV20-1; clone size: many; D gene: NA; J gene: TRBJ1-1; CDR3 DNA: TGCAGTGCTACAGGGGTTGGCACTGAAGCTTTCTTT; CDR3 protein: CSATGVGTEAFF
V gene: TRBV28; clone size: NA; D gene: NA; J gene: TRBJ2-7; CDR3 DNA: TGTGCCAGCATCGGGACATCCCCCTACGAGCAGTACTTC; CDR3 protein: CASIGTSPYEQYF
V gene: TRBV2; clone size: NA; D gene: NA; J gene: TRBJ1-4; CDR3 DNA: TGTGCCAGCAGTCCCCAAGGGGGACCCCGGCCAGAAAAACTGTTTTTT; CDR3 protein: CASSPQGGPRPEKLFF
V gene: TRBV6-1; clone size: few; D gene: NA; J gene: TRBJ1-6; CDR3 DNA: TGTGCCAGCAGGGCCTCAGCAGGCGACAATTCACCCCTCCACTTT; CDR3 protein: CASRASAGDNSPLHF
V gene: TRBV5-4; clone size: NA; D gene: TRBD2; J gene: TRBJ2-1; CDR3 DNA: TGTGCCAGCAGCTTGGAACTAGCGGCGTCCTACAATGAGCAGTTCTTC; CDR3 protein: CASSLELAASYNEQFF
V gene: TRBV7-2; clone size: many; D gene: TRBD2; J gene: TRBJ2-5; CDR3 DNA: TGTGCCAGCAGCTCCCAGGGTAGCGGGGTCCAAGAGACCCAGTACTTC; CDR3 protein: CASSSQGSGVQETQYF
V gene: TRBV7-3; clone size: few; D gene: NA; J gene: TRBJ2-3; CDR3 DNA: TGTGCCAGCAGCTCTGGAAAAAGCGTTACAGATACGCAGTATTTT; CDR3 protein: CASSSGKSVTDTQYF
V gene: TRBV19; clone size: NA; D gene: NA; J gene: TRBJ2-5; CDR3 DNA: TGTGCCAGTAGTGAGCCTGGGGGGGCTCTTGGGGAGACCCAGTACTTC; CDR3 protein: CASSEPGGALGETQYF
V gene: TRBV25-1; clone size: few; D gene: NA; J gene: TRBJ2-1; CDR3 DNA: TGTGCCAGCGGTAGACAGGATTTTGAGCAGTTCTTC; CDR3 protein: CASGRQDFEQFF